This TCR beta chain was observed in a study of untreated major depressive disorder. Findings of the study overall: TRBV25-01 and TRBV02-01 followed the flow pattern without significance. A comparatively small sample limits the generalizability of these findings. CD4+ T cells from depressed patients used TRBV05-01 (Vbeta 5.1) more often than controls.

As for this clone: Its target is not known.

Using immunoSEQ multiplex PCR, the repertoire was profiled, and TCRdb retains in-frame clones only, with some absent. The repertoire holds under 15,000 clones, with about nine tenths as singletons. Patients had taken no psychiatric medication, including antidepressants, for at least 8 weeks before enrollment. Each donor gave 25 to 30 ml of EDTA blood. V was trimmed by 4 bases and J by 7 bases, leaving 9 bases between them. There are 13 residues in the CDR3. From germline, CDR1 is SGHDT and CDR2 YYEEEE. The chain has TRBV5-6 and TRBJ1-6; possibly TRBD1 for D (5 bases). This sequence originates from a young man with major depressive disorder. The sequenced material came from CD4+ T cells from PBMCs. In DNA form, the CDR3 reads TGTGCCAGCAGCAGGGGTGTGAATTCACCCCTCCACTTT. Encoded protein: CASSRGVNSPLHF. Full variable domain (remainder filled in from reference TRBV5-6 and TRBJ1-6): DAGVTQSPTHLIKTRGQQVTLRCSPKSGHDTVSWYQQALGQGPQFIFQYYEEEERQRGNFPDRFSGHQFPNYSSELNVNALLLGDSALYLCASSRGVNSPLHFGNGTRLTVT.